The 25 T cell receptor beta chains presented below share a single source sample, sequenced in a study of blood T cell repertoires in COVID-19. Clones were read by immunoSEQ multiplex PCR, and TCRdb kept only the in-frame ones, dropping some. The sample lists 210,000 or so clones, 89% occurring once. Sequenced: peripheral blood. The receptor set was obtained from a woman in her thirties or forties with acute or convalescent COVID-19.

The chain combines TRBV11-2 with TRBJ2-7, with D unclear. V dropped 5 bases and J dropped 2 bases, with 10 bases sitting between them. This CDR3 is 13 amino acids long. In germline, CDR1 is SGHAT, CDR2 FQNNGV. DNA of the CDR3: TGTGCCAGCAGCGGTACAGTGCCCTACGAGCAGTACGTC. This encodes CASSGTVPYEQYV.

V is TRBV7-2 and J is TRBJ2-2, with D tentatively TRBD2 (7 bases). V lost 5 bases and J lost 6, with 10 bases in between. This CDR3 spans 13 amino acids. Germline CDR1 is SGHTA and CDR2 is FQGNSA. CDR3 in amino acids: CASSARGPGELFF. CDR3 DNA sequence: TGTGCCAGCAGCGCGCGGGGGCCCGGGGAGCTGTTTTTT.

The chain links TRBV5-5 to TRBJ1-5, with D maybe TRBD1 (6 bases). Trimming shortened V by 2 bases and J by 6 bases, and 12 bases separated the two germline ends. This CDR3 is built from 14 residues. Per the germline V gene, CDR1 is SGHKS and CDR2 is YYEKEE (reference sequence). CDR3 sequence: CASSFYREGQPQHF. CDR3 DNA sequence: TGTGCCAGCAGCTTCTACAGGGAGGGTCAGCCCCAGCATTTT. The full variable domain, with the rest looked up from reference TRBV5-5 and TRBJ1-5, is DAGVTQSPTHLIKTRGQQVTLRCSPISGHKSVSWYQQVLGQGPQFIFQYYEKEERGRGNFPDRFSARQFPNYSSELNVNALLLGDSALYLCASSFYREGQPQHFGDGTRLSIL.

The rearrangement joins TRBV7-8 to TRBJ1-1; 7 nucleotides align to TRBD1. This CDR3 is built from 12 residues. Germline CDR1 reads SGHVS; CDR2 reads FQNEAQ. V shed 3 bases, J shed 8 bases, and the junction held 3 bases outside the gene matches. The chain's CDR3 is CASSFRQGEAFF. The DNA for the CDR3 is TGTGCCAGCAGCTTCCGACAGGGCGAAGCTTTCTTT.

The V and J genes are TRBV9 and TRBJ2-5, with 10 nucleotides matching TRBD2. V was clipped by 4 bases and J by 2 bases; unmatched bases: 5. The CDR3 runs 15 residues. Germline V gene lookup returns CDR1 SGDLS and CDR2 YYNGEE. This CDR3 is CASSTVSGGQETQYF. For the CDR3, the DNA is TGTGCCAGCAGCACCGTTAGCGGGGGGCAAGAGACCCAGTACTTC.

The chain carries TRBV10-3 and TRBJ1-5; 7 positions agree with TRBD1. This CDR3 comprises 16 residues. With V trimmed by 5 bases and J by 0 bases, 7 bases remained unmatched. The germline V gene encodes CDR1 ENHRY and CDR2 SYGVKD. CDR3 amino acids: CAISRTGDRSNQPQHF. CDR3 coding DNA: TGTGCCATCAGTAGGACAGGAGATCGTAGCAATCAGCCCCAGCATTTT.

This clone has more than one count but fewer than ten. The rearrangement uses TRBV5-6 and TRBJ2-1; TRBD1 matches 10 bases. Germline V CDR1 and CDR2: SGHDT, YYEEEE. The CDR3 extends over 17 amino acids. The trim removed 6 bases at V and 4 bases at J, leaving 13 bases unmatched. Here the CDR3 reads CASILGARDRGYNEQFF. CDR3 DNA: TGTGCCAGCATCCTTGGGGCTAGGGACAGGGGATACAATGAGCAGTTCTTC.

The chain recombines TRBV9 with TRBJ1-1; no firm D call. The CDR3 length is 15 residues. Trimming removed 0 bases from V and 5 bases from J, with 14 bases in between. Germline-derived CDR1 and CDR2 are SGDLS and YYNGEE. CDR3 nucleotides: TGTGCCAGCAGCGTAGTCGGAGGGCACGAGACTGAAGCTTTCTTT. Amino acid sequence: CASSVVGGHETEAFF.

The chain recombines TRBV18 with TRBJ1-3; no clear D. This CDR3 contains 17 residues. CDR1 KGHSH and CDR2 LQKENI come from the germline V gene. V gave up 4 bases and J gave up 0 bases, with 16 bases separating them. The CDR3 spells CASSLTATPSSGNTIYF. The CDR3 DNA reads TGTGCCAGCTCACTTACCGCGACACCCAGCTCTGGAAACACCATATATTTT.

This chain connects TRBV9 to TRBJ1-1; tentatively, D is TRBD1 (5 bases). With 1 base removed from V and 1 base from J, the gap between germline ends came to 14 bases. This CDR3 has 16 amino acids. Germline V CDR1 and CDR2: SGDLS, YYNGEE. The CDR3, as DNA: TGTGCCAGCAGCGTAAGTGCGGGGCGGTCGAACACTGAAGCTTTCTTT. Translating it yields CASSVSAGRSNTEAFF.

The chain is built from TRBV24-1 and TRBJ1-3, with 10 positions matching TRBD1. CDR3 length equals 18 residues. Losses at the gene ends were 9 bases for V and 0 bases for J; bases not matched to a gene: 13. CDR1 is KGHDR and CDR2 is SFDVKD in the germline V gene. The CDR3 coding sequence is TGTGCCACCGGCACCGGGACAGGGGCCTCTCACTCTGGAAACACCATATATTTT. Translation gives CATGTGTGASHSGNTIYF.

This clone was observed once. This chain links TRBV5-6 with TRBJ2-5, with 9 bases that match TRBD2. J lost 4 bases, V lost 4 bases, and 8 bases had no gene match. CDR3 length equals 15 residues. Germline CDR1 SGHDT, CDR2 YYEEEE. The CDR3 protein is CASSVGLARRETQYF. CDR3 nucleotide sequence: TGTGCCAGCAGCGTCGGACTAGCGAGGAGAGAGACCCAGTACTTC.

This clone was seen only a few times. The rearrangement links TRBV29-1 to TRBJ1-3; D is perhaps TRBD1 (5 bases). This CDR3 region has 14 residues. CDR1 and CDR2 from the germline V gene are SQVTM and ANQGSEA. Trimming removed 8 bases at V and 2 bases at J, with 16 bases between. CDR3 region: CSISGWQTGNTIYF. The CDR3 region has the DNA TGCAGCATATCAGGGTGGCAAACTGGAAACACCATATATTTT.

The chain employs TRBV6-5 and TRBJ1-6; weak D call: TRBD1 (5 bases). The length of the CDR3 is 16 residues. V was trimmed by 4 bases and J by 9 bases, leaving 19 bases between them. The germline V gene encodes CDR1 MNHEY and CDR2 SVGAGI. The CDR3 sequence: CASSLNRSFMGSPLHF. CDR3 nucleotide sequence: TGTGCCAGCAGTTTAAACAGGTCGTTTATGGGTTCACCCCTCCACTTT.

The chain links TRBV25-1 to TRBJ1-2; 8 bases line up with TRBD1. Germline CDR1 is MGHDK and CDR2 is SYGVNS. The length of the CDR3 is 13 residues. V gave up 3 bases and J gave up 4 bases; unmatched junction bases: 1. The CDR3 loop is CASSDGQGYGYTF. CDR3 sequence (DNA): TGTGCCAGCAGTGATGGACAGGGCTATGGCTACACCTTC.

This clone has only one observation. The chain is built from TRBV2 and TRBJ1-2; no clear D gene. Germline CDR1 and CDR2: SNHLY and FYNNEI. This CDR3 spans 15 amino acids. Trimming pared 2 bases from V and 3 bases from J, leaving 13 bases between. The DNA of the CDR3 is TGTGCCAGCAGTGAAACTTACAGCGGGCACTATGGCTACACCTTC. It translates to CASSETYSGHYGYTF.

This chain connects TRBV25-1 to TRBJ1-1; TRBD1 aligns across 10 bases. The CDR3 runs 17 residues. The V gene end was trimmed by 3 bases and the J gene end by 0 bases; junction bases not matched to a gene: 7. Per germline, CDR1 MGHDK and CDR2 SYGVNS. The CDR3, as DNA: TGTGCCAGCAGTGACCTCGGGACAGGGGATATGAACACTGAAGCTTTCTTT. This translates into CASSDLGTGDMNTEAFF.

The CDR3 DNA sequence: TGTGCCAGCAGCTTGGGGCTTGGGGTCCAAGAGACCCAGTACTTC. Protein: CASSLGLGVQETQYF. The chain recombines TRBV7-6 with TRBJ2-5; weak D call: TRBD1 (5 bases). The CDR3 covers 15 residues. CDR1 is SGHVS, CDR2 FNYEAQ, per germline. V was trimmed by 3 bases and J by 1 base, leaving 12 bases between them.

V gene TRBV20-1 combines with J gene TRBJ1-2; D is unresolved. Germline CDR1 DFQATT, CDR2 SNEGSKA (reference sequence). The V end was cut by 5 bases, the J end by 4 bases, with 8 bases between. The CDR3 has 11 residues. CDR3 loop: CSASPGYGYTF. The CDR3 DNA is TGCAGTGCTTCTCCGGGCTATGGCTACACCTTC.

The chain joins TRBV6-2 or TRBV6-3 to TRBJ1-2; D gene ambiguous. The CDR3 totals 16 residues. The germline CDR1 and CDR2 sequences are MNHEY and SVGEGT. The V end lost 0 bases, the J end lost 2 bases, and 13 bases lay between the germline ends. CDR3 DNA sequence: TGTGCCAGCAGTTACTCATGGAGGGAACTAAACTATGGCTACACCTTC. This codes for CASSYSWRELNYGYTF.

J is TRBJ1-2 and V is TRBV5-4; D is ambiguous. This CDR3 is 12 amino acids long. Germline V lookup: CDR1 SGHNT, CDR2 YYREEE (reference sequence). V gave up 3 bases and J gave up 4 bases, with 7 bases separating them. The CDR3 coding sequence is TGTGCCAGCAGCTCAAACAGCTATGGCTACACCTTC. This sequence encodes CASSSNSYGYTF.

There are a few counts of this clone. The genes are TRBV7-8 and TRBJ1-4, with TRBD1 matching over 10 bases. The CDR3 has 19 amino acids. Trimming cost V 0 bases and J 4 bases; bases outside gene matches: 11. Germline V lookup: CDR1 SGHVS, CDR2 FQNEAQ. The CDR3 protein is CASSLAAVIGQGDNEKLFF. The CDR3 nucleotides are TGTGCCAGCAGCTTAGCCGCGGTTATTGGACAGGGGGATAATGAAAAACTGTTTTTT.

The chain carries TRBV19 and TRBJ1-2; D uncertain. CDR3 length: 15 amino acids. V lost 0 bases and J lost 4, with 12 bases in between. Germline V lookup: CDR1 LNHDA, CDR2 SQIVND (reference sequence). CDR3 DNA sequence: TGTGCCAGTAGTATAGATGCCAGCGCCTTCTATGGCTACACCTTC. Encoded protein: CASSIDASAFYGYTF.

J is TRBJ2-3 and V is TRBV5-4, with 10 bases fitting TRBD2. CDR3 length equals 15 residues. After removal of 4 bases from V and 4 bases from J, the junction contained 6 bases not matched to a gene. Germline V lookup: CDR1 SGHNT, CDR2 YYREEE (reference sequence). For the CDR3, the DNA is TGTGCCAGCAGCCCTAGCGGGGGTCACCCAGATACGCAGTATTTT. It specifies CASSPSGGHPDTQYF.

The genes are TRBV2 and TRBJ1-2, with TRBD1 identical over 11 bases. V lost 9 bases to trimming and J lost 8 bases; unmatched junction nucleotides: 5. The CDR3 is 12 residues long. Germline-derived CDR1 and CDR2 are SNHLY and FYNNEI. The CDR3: CASGTGGWGYTF. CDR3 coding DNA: TGTGCCAGTGGGACAGGGGGATGGGGCTACACCTTC.